The 21 T cell receptor beta chains below all came from one sample that was sequenced in a study of shared clonotypes between healthy human individuals. The assay was immunoSEQ multiplex PCR, and TCRdb's table has in-frame clones only and misses some. Of millions of clones listed, about 92% are singletons. The naive CD8 subset, CD45RO-negative cells positively selected for CCR7, excluded terminally differentiated effector memory CD45RA+ cells. Sample: naive CD8+ T cells from PBMCs. These receptors all stem from a man aged 18 to 29 in good health. Some clones in this sample may be carry-over from other donors' samples.

With regard to this clone: A read error may be the cause here, since a much bigger clone is one base away. V and J are TRBV7-9 and TRBJ2-7; no clear D gene. This CDR3 comprises 11 residues. The V end was cut by 2 bases, the J end by 3 bases, with 2 bases between. Germline values: CDR1 SEHNR, CDR2 FQNEAQ (reference sequence). The CDR3 spells CASSLIYEQYF. The CDR3 DNA is TGTGCCAGCAGCTTAATCTACGAGCAGTACTTC.

Concerning this clone itself: Other DNA sequences from this sample encode an identical CDR3 as well. The rearrangement joins TRBV11-2 to TRBJ1-5; D ambiguous. Between the trimmed V and J ends, which lost 5 bases and 2 bases, there was a span of 13 bases. The CDR3 loop spans 15 amino acids. Germline V gene data show CDR1 as SGHAT and CDR2 as FQNNGV. The CDR3 sequence: CASSLGRGGNQPQHF. The CDR3 DNA reads TGTGCCAGCAGCCTAGGGAGAGGCGGCAATCAGCCCCAGCATTTT. Drawing the rest from reference TRBV11-2 and TRBJ1-5, the complete variable domain is EAGVAQSPRYKIIEKRQSVAFWCNPISGHATLYWYQQILGQGPKLLIQFQNNGVVDDSQLPKDRFSAERLKGVDSTLKIQPAKLEDSAVYLCASSLGRGGNQPQHFGDGTRLSIL.

The chain couples TRBV6-5 to TRBJ2-1; 7 nucleotides line up with TRBD2. Germline V gene sequence: CDR1 MNHEY, CDR2 SVGAGI. The CDR3 contains 15 residues. V lost 2 bases, J lost 10 bases, and 11 bases stayed unmatched. In nucleotides, the CDR3 is TGTGCCAGCAGTTACGCCCGGACGGGACTACACGAGCAGTTCTTC. It codes for CASSYARTGLHEQFF.

The chain uses TRBV28 and TRBJ2-1; TRBD1 matches 9 bases. CDR3 length equals 15 residues. Trimming took 6 bases from V and 6 from J; bases not matched to a gene: 9. Looked up from germline, CDR1 is MDHEN and CDR2 is SYDVKM. The CDR3 nucleotides are TGTGCCAGCAGACCGCCGGGACAGGGATTCAATGAGCAGTTCTTC. Translation gives CASRPPGQGFNEQFF.

The chain joins TRBV30 to TRBJ2-1; 7 bases fit TRBD1. Per the germline V gene, CDR1 is GTSNPN and CDR2 is SVGIG (reference sequence). The CDR3 is 11 residues long. V trimming: 8 bases; J trimming: 7 bases; junction bases outside the gene matches: 5. Written as DNA, the CDR3 is TGTGCCCAGGACAGGTGGAATGAGCAGTTCTTC. Protein product: CAQDRWNEQFF.

This chain connects TRBV29-1 to TRBJ2-1; no definite D call. CDR3 size: 12 residues. Looked up from germline, CDR1 is SQVTM and CDR2 is ANQGSEA. The ends were cut back, 7 bases at V and 0 bases at J, with 7 bases in the middle. The CDR3: CSGWDSYNEQFF. CDR3 coding DNA: TGCAGCGGCTGGGACTCCTACAATGAGCAGTTCTTC.

The chain combines TRBV19 with TRBJ2-2; D possibly corresponds to TRBD2 (5 bases). CDR3 length equals 13 residues. V shed 5 bases and J shed 7 bases, with 11 bases lying between them. The germline CDR1 and CDR2 sequences are LNHDA and SQIVND (reference sequence). CDR3 in amino acids: CASSPARGGELFF. The DNA for the CDR3 is TGTGCCAGTAGTCCCGCCCGGGGCGGGGAGCTGTTTTTT.

This CDR3 reads CASTPLMSSYEQYF. CDR3 bases: TGTGCCAGCACCCCGCTCATGAGCTCCTACGAGCAGTACTTC. The rearrangement uses TRBV5-6 and TRBJ2-7; D is undetermined. Trimming stripped 6 bases from V and 0 bases from J, with 13 bases between. The CDR3 loop spans 14 amino acids. Germline values: CDR1 SGHDT, CDR2 YYEEEE.

V usage is TRBV5-1 and J usage is TRBJ1-5; 7 nucleotides align to TRBD1. This CDR3 is built from 15 residues. CDR1 is SGHRS, CDR2 YFSETQ, per germline. Trimming removed 2 bases from V and 5 bases from J; junction bases left unmatched: 7. CDR3 coding DNA: TGCGCCAGCAGCTTACACAGGGGACCGGATCAGCCCCAGCATTTT. Protein product: CASSLHRGPDQPQHF.

The V call is TRBV6-1, the J call TRBJ2-1; 7 bases fit TRBD2. Per the germline V gene, CDR1 is MNHNS and CDR2 is SASEGT. The CDR3 length is 14 residues. Trimming removed 7 bases from V and 4 bases from J; junction bases left unmatched: 7. CDR3 bases: TGTGCCAGCATGGAGGGACTACTATACAATGAGCAGTTCTTC. This gives the protein CASMEGLLYNEQFF.

The chain employs TRBV7-9 and TRBJ1-1; D gene uncertain. CDR1 is SEHNR and CDR2 is FQNEAQ in the germline V gene (reference sequence). V was trimmed by 3 bases and J by 1 base, leaving 9 bases between them. This CDR3 is 14 amino acids long. CDR3: CASSFVFENTEAFF. Here the CDR3 DNA reads TGTGCCAGCAGCTTTGTTTTTGAGAACACTGAAGCTTTCTTT.

The chain joins TRBV9 to TRBJ2-3, with D perhaps matching TRBD2 (6 bases). This CDR3 comprises 14 residues. Germline-derived CDR1 and CDR2 are SGDLS and YYNGEE. The V end was cut by 7 bases, the J end by 1 base, with 13 bases between. CDR3 sequence (DNA): TGTGCCAGCGGGGGGTCGTCTGGCACAGATACGCAGTATTTT. Protein sequence: CASGGSSGTDTQYF.

This clone was detected a few times. Other DNA variants within this sample encode the same CDR3. The rearrangement links TRBV28 to TRBJ1-5; no clear D. Germline V gene sequence: CDR1 MDHEN, CDR2 SYDVKM. This CDR3 is built from 11 residues. The V end was cut by 5 bases, the J end by 3 bases, with 2 bases between. The CDR3 sequence: CASSHNQPQHF. For the CDR3, the DNA is TGTGCCAGCAGTCACAATCAGCCCCAGCATTTT.

V and J are TRBV27 and TRBJ2-4; possible D gene TRBD2, 6 bases. Trimming stripped 1 base from V and 3 bases from J, with 19 bases between. CDR3 length: 18 amino acids. CDR1 MNHEY and CDR2 SMNVEV come from the germline V gene (reference sequence). The chain's CDR3 is CASSLYGGGGQFKNIQYF. CDR3 bases: TGTGCCAGCAGTTTATACGGGGGTGGGGGTCAGTTCAAAAACATTCAGTACTTC.

The gene calls are TRBV13 and TRBJ2-3; 9 nucleotides align to TRBD2. Trimming took 0 bases from V and 3 from J; bases not matched to a gene: 4. The CDR3 loop spans 16 amino acids. CDR1 is PRHDT, CDR2 FYEKMQ, per germline (reference sequence). CDR3 DNA sequence: TGTGCCAGCAGCTTAGGCCGGAGCGGGAGGACAGATACGCAGTATTTT. Its translation: CASSLGRSGRTDTQYF.

As DNA, the CDR3 is TGTGCCAGCAGCTTATCCCGGACACTGTACAATGAGCAGTTCTTC. Encoded protein: CASSLSRTLYNEQFF. V usage is TRBV7-9 and J usage is TRBJ2-1; weak D call: TRBD1 (5 bases). CDR1 is SEHNR and CDR2 is FQNEAQ in the germline V gene (reference sequence). CDR3 length equals 15 residues. V shed 2 bases and J shed 4 bases, with 12 bases lying between them.

The chain recombines TRBV2 with TRBJ1-4, with unresolved D. The germline V and J ends were trimmed by 7 bases and 6 bases, with 12 bases remaining between them. CDR1 and CDR2 from the germline V gene are SNHLY and FYNNEI. This CDR3 is built from 13 residues. The CDR3 nucleotides read TGTGCCAGCATAAACTGGGAGGATGAAAAACTGTTTTTT. Protein: CASINWEDEKLFF.

The CDR3, as DNA: TGCAGCGTTTTTTCCCAGAAGTATGGCTACACCTTC. This encodes CSVFSQKYGYTF. The V gene is TRBV29-1, the J gene TRBJ1-2; D not resolved. The CDR3 totals 12 residues. CDR1 is SQVTM and CDR2 is ANQGSEA in the germline V gene. V lost 5 bases and J 5 bases, leaving 12 bases between the germline ends.

The rearrangement uses TRBV5-6 and TRBJ1-2; D perhaps matches TRBD1 (6 bases). V was pared by 2 bases and J by 4 bases, with 12 bases between. The germline V gene has CDR1 SGHDT and CDR2 YYEEEE. The CDR3 is 14 amino acids. In DNA, the CDR3 is TGTGCCAGCAGCTTAAGGACAGTCCTCTATGGCTACACCTTC. The encoded protein is CASSLRTVLYGYTF.

V gene TRBV7-9 combines with J gene TRBJ2-7; tentatively, D is TRBD2 (6 bases). Trimming removed 2 bases at V and 2 bases at J, with 13 bases between. The CDR3 extends over 15 amino acids. From germline, CDR1 is SEHNR and CDR2 FQNEAQ (reference sequence). CDR3 DNA: TGTGCCAGCAGCTTAAAGGAGGGGCAGCCCTACGAGCAGTACTTC. Protein: CASSLKEGQPYEQYF.

The V gene is TRBV11-2, the J gene TRBJ1-1; D is undetermined. This CDR3 contains 14 residues. The germline V gene encodes CDR1 SGHAT and CDR2 FQNNGV. V shed 3 bases and J shed 0 bases, with 8 bases lying between them. This CDR3 reads CASSFGPMNTEAFF. Written as DNA, the CDR3 is TGTGCCAGCAGCTTCGGACCTATGAACACTGAAGCTTTCTTT.